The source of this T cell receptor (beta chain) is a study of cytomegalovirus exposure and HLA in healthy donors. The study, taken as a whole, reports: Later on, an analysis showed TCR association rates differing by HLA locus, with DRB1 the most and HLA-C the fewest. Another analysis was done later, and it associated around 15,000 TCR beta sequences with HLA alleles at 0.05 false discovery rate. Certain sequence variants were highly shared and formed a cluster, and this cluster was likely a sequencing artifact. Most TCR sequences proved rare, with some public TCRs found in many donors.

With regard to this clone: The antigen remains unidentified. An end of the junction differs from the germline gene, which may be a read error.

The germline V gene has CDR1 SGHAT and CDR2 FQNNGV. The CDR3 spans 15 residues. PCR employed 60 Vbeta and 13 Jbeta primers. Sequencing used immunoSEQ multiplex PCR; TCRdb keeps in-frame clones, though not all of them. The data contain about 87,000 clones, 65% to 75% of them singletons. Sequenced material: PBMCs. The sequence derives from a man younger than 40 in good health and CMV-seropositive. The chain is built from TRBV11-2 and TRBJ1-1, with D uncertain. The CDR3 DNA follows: TGTGCCAGCAGCCTAGAAAAACTAATGAACACTGAAGCTTTCTTT. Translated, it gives CASSLEKLMNTEAFF.